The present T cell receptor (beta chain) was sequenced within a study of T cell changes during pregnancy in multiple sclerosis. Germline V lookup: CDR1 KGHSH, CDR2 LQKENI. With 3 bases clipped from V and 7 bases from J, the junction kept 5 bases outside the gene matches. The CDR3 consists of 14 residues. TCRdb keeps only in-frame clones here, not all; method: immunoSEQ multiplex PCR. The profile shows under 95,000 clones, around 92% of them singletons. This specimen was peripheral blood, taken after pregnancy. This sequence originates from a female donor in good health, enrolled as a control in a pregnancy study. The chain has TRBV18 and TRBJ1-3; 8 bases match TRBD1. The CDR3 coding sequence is TGTGCCAGCTCACCGCAGACAGGGGAGAACACCATATATTTT. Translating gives CASSPQTGENTIYF.